The sequence of this TCR beta chain was determined in a study of blood T cell repertoires in COVID-19. Overall study: Samples representing acute and convalescent COVID-19 were sourced from the United States, Italy and Spain.

Germline V gives CDR1 LNHDA, CDR2 SQIVND (reference sequence). The CDR3 runs 15 residues. The J segment lost 1 base and the V segment lost 5 bases, leaving 5 bases of the junction unmatched. The data were produced by immunoSEQ multiplex PCR, yet TCRdb's version contains in-frame clones alone and is incomplete. The sample lists about 350,000 clones; roughly nine tenths were seen once. This chain uses TRBV19 with TRBJ1-2; 9 positions agree with TRBD1. Material for sequencing was peripheral blood. The origin of this receptor is a woman aged 60-70 years with COVID-19, enrolled during active disease. The CDR3 here is CASSSPGQGNYGYTF. As DNA, the CDR3 is TGTGCCAGTAGTTCTCCGGGACAGGGTAACTATGGCTACACCTTC.